The source of this TCR beta chain is a study of cytomegalovirus exposure and HLA in healthy donors. As for the study in general: There were some 380 genotyped donors. Of these, 75% to 85% fell in the genetic ancestry cluster associated with self-reported Caucasian donors.

60 Vbeta and 13 Jbeta primers were used in PCR. Profiled with immunoSEQ multiplex PCR; TCRdb holds only in-frame clones, not every one. The profile shows approximately 120,000 clones, about 80% of them singletons. The CDR3 has 13 residues. Trimming took off 5 bases at V and 3 bases at J, with 11 bases between the two ends. The germline V gene encodes CDR1 GTSNPN and CDR2 SVGIG (reference sequence). Points on this clone: What it recognizes is unknown. Other DNA sequences in the same sample also yield this CDR3.

Findings and limits, study-wide: A later analysis found common viral pathogens apparently linked to several of the most significant clusters. The records held CMV serostatus as the only immune exposure information.

The chain couples TRBV30 to TRBJ1-5, with D unresolved. The sample consisted of PBMCs. The receptor was derived from a human donor in good health. CDR3 sequence (DNA): TGTGCCTGGCGGCGGGGTATCAATCAGCCCCAGCATTTT. Amino acids: CAWRRGINQPQHF.